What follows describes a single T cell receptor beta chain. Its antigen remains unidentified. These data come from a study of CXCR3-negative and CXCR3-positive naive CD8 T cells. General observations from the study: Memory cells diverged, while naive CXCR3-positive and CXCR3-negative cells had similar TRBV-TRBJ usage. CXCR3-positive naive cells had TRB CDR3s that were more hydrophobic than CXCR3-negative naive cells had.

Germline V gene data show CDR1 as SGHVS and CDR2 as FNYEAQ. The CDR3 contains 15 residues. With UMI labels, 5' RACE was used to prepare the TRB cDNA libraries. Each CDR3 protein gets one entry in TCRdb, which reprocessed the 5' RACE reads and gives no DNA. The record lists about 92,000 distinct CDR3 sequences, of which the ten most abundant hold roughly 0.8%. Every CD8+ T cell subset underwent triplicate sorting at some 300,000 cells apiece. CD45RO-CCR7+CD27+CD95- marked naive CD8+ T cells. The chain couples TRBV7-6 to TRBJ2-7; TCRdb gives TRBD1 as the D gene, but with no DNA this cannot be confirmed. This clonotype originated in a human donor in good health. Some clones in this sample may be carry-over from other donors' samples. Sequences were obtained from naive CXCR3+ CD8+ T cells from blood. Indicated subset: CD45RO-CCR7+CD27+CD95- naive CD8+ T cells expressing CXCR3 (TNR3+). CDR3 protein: CASSPDRGTTYEQYF.